These 8 T cell receptor beta chains were sequenced from one sample in a study of cytomegalovirus exposure and HLA in healthy donors. The PCR contained 60 Vbeta and 13 Jbeta primers. Here immunoSEQ multiplex PCR was the method, and the copy in TCRdb shows in-frame clones only, minus some. The record lists roughly 110,000 clones, of which the ten most abundant hold 3% to 4.5%. The sample comprised PBMCs. Receptors were obtained from a young man in good health and CMV-seronegative.

The chain carries TRBV23-1 and TRBJ2-3; TRBD1 matches 7 bases. TRBV23-1 is sorted into the ORF group, with uncertain function. V gave up 4 bases and J gave up 4 bases; unmatched junction bases: 8. The CDR3 loop spans 15 amino acids. CDR3: CASSPPGQGADTQYF. CDR3 bases: TGCGCCAGCAGTCCTCCCGGCCAGGGGGCAGATACGCAGTATTTT.

The CDR3 here is CASSATGTGDGYTF. CDR3 DNA sequence: TGTGCCAGCAGTGCCACCGGGACAGGGGATGGCTACACCTTC. The V and J genes are TRBV6-4 and TRBJ1-2; the match to TRBD1 covers 10 bases. Germline loops: CDR1 MRHNA, CDR2 SNTAGT. CDR3 length equals 14 residues. Trimming took 4 bases from V and 6 from J; bases not matched to a gene: 5.

The chain has TRBV29-1 and TRBJ2-3, with 10 nucleotides matching TRBD2. The CDR3 totals 14 residues. The germline V gene encodes CDR1 SQVTM and CDR2 ANQGSEA. V lost 7 bases and J lost 0; bases outside the gene matches: 4. This CDR3 reads CSGDSGRSTDTQYF. Here the CDR3 DNA reads TGCAGCGGGGATAGCGGGAGGAGCACAGATACGCAGTATTTT.

V gene TRBV19 combines with J gene TRBJ1-2; D is ambiguous. V was cut by 2 bases and J by 6 bases, with 22 bases left in between. CDR1 is LNHDA and CDR2 is SQIVND in the germline V gene (reference sequence). This CDR3 is built from 17 residues. For the CDR3, the DNA is TGTGCCAGTAGTATATCCTCCGCCGGCCCCGAACAGCATGGCTACACCTTC. It yields the protein CASSISSAGPEQHGYTF.

This sequence joins TRBV30 and TRBJ1-5; possible D gene TRBD1, 6 bases. This CDR3 contains 15 residues. V lost 2 bases and J 3 bases, leaving 14 bases between the germline ends. Per the germline V gene, CDR1 is GTSNPN and CDR2 is SVGIG (reference sequence). The CDR3 bases are TGTGCCTGGAGTTCGGGACAACTAACCAATCAGCCCCAGCATTTT. It translates to CAWSSGQLTNQPQHF.

This rearrangement joins TRBV4-1 to TRBJ2-1; D may be TRBD2 (6 bases). The V gene lost 5 bases and the J gene lost 8 bases, with 16 bases spanning the gap. The CDR3 spans 14 residues. The germline V gene encodes CDR1 MGHRA and CDR2 YSYEKL. CDR3 coding DNA: TGCGCCAGCAGCGCGGGGTGGAGGGGCGATGAGCAGTTCTTC. Its translation: CASSAGWRGDEQFF.

The chain joins TRBV29-1 to TRBJ2-7; 13 nucleotides match TRBD2. J gave up 2 bases and V 7 bases, and 5 bases lay outside the gene matches. Germline V CDR1 and CDR2: SQVTM, ANQGSEA. The CDR3 is 14 residues long. The CDR3 is CSAAGLAGTYEQYF. The CDR3 nucleotides read TGCAGCGCTGCGGGACTAGCGGGGACCTACGAGCAGTACTTC.

This sequence joins TRBV7-9 and TRBJ2-5, with 7 nucleotides matching TRBD1. CDR1 SEHNR and CDR2 FQNEAQ come from the germline V gene (reference sequence). After removal of 6 bases from V and 3 bases from J, the junction contained 4 bases not matched to a gene. The CDR3 loop spans 13 amino acids. This CDR3 is CASRETGKETQYF. Written as DNA, the CDR3 is TGTGCCAGCAGAGAGACAGGGAAAGAGACCCAGTACTTC.